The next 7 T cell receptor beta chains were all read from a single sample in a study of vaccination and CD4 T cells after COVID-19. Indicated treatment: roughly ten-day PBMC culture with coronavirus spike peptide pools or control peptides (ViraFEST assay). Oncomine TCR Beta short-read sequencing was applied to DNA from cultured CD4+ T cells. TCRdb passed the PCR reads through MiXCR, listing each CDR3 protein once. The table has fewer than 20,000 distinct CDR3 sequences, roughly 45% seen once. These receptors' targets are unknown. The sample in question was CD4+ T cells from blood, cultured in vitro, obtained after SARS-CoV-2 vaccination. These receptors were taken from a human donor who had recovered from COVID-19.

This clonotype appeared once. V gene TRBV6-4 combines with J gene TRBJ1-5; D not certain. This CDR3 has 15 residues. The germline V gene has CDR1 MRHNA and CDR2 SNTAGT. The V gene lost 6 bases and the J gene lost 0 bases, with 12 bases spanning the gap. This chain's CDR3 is CASREQRNSNQPQHF. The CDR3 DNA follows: TGTGCCAGCAGAGAACAGAGGAATAGCAATCAGCCCCAGCATTTT.

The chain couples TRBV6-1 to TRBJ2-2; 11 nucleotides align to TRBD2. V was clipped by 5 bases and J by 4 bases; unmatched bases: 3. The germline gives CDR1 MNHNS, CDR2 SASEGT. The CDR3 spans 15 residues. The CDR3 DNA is TGTGCCAGCAGTCGACTAGCGGGGATCACCGGGGAGCTGTTTTTT. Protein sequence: CASSRLAGITGELFF.

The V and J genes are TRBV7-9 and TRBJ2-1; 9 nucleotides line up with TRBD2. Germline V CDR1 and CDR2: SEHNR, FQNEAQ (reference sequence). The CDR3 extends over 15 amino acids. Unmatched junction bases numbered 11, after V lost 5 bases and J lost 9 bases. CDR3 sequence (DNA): TGTGCCAGCAGCCCCCAGGGGGGAGCGGGGGGTGAGCAGTTCTTC. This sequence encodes CASSPQGGAGGEQFF.

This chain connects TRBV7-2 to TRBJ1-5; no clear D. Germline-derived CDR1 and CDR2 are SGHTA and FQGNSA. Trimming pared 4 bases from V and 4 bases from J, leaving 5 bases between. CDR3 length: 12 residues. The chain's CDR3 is CASSSPNQPQHF. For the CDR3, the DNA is TGTGCCAGCAGCTCTCCTAATCAGCCCCAGCATTTT.

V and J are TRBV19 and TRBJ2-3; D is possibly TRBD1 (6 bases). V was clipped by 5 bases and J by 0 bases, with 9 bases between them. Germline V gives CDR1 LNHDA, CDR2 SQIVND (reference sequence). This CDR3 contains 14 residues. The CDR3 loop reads CASSADRSTDTQYF. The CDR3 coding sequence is TGTGCCAGTAGTGCCGACAGGAGCACAGATACGCAGTATTTT.

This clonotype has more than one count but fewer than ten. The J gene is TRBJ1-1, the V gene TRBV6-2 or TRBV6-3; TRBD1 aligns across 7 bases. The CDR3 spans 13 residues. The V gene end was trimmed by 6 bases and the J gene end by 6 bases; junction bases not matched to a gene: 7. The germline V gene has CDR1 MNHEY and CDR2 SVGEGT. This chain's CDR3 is CASRQTGQAEAFF. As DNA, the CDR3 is TGTGCCAGCAGACAGACAGGGCAGGCTGAAGCTTTCTTT.

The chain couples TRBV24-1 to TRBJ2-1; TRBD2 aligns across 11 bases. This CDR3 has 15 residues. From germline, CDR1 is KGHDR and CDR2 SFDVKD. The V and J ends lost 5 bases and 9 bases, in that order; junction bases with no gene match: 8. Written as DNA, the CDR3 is TGTGCCACCAGTGCCCCGACTAGCGGGGTTGGTGAGCAGTTCTTC. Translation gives CATSAPTSGVGEQFF.